This T cell receptor beta chain was found in a study of blood T cell repertoires in COVID-19. Turning to the study itself: The analysed material was cDNA or gDNA that came from T cells, B-cell-depleted T cells, or PBMCs.

Ages ranged from about 18 to 100 years, with residence in some 25 US areas. Each participant's cohort was designated according to participant-reported clinical history. In the original processing: Estimated nucleated cell counts came from reference gene primer amplification. Produced via immunoSEQ multiplex PCR; TCRdb's table is partial and in-frame only. The V and J calls and clone size were taken over from that table, and D and trimming were inferred from the DNA. Of a few hundred thousand clones listed, approximately 89% are singletons. The sequenced material came from PBMCs or T cells enriched from blood (not recorded which). The clonotype comes from a woman aged 50 to 65 who had been exposed to COVID-19.

DNA for the CDR3: TGTGCCAGCAGCTCCCTCGGGTCCGGAAACACCATATATTTT. Protein sequence: CASSSLGSGNTIYF. The chain joins TRBV28 to TRBJ1-3; D is unclear. V dropped 6 bases and J dropped 4 bases, with 13 bases sitting between them. Germline V gene lookup returns CDR1 MDHEN and CDR2 SYDVKM. The CDR3 has 14 amino acids. The variable domain in full, completed from reference TRBV28 and TRBJ1-3, reads DVKVTQSSRYLVKRTGEKVFLECVQDMDHENMFWYRQDPGLGLRLIYFSYDVKMKEKGDIPEGYSVSREKKERFSLILESASTNQTSMYLCASSSLGSGNTIYFGEGSWLTVV.